In this sample, the clone carrying this T cell receptor (beta chain) turned up many times. No antigen is known for it. TCRdb's copy holds only in-frame clones and misses some; the assay was immunoSEQ multiplex PCR. This repertoire holds 20,000 to 25,000 clones, and none appear only once. This related bone marrow graft donor gave peripheral blood on the day of marrow donation. This sample is part of a study of T cells after posttransplantation cyclophosphamide. Study-level points and caveats: Donor CD8+ memory clones often dominated recipient blood repertoires at later times. Tissue-infiltrating T cells from skin or gut overlapped little with blood T cells. After PTCy, TRB diversity resembled that of CNI/methotrexate controls.

Between the trimmed V and J ends, which lost 0 bases and 1 base, there was a span of 16 bases. The CDR3 is 18 residues long. CDR1 is LGHNA, CDR2 YNFKEQ, per germline. The TCR originated in a woman aged 50 to 60 in good health, CMV-negative, and a related stem cell transplant donor. Sequencing used PBMCs. The chain is built from TRBV4-2 and TRBJ1-5; the D gene is possibly TRBD1 (6 bases). The CDR3 reads CASSQEAFGGLSNQPQHF. The CDR3 coding sequence is TGTGCCAGCAGCCAAGAGGCCTTTGGGGGCCTCAGCAATCAGCCCCAGCATTTT.